This T cell receptor beta chain comes out of a study of shared clonotypes between healthy human individuals. Study-wide results and caveats: Measured sharing among donors was expected to vary with sequencing depth.

Profiling relied on immunoSEQ multiplex PCR, and the TCRdb table lists in-frame clones only, not all of them. The sample shows about 2 million clones, less than 95% of them seen only once. V lost 4 bases, J lost 8 bases, and 7 bases stayed unmatched. Germline assignment: CDR1 SGHDN and CDR2 FVKESK. CDR3 length: 14 residues. CD45RO-negative cells were positively selected for CCR7, leaving out terminally differentiated effector memory CD45RA+ cells. Concerning this clone: Its antigen is undetermined.

V is TRBV14 and J is TRBJ1-4; the match to TRBD1 covers 7 bases. This TCR derives from a man aged 18 to 30 in good health. The specimen sequenced was naive CD8+ T cells sorted from blood. The CDR3 coding sequence is TGTGCCAGCAGCCCGACAGGGAGAGGGGAAAAACTGTTTTTT. Amino acid sequence: CASSPTGRGEKLFF.